This entry concerns a single T cell receptor beta chain. Antigen specificity is unknown. These data originate in a study of cytomegalovirus exposure and HLA in healthy donors. Across the study: The 90 to 150 validation repertoires and the approximately 640 first-cohort repertoires shared a platform, a later analysis reported. Study observations and caveats: The study flagged approximately 180 TCR beta chains as cytomegalovirus-associated. Rarity characterized most TCR sequences, yet some public TCRs appeared in many donors. The classifier, whose performance was assessed in both the original and validation cohorts, reportedly diagnosed cytomegalovirus status with high specificity and sensitivity.

TCRdb keeps only in-frame clones here, not all; method: immunoSEQ multiplex PCR. The sample yields around 300,000 clones, 65% to 90% seen once. This CDR3 has 16 amino acids. CDR1 is SGHRS and CDR2 is YFSETQ in the germline V gene. Trimming left V 5 bases short and J 3 bases short, with 18 bases between. The chain uses TRBV5-1 and TRBJ2-4; D is possibly TRBD1 (6 bases). Sequenced: PBMCs. The source is a woman aged 18 to 35 in good health and CMV-seronegative. This CDR3 is CASSPAPGVGKNIQYF. The CDR3 DNA is TGCGCCAGCAGTCCAGCCCCAGGGGTAGGCAAAAACATTCAGTACTTC.